This TCR beta chain was retrieved from a study of blood T cell repertoires in COVID-19. Turning to the study itself: Acute and convalescent COVID-19 specimens originated in the United States, Italy and Spain. The analysed material was cDNA or gDNA that came from T cells, B-cell-depleted T cells, or PBMCs.

As originally analysed: Estimation of nucleated cell counts was performed using reference gene primer amplification. This table comes from immunoSEQ multiplex PCR, and its TCRdb copy is limited to in-frame clones, with some not included. Clonal size and the V and J genes are those of that table, whereas D and trimming came from the DNA. The sample records more than 300,000 clones, around nine tenths being singletons. The length of the CDR3 is 13 residues. The V gene's germline CDR1 is MNHEY and CDR2 SVGAGI. During active infection, Seattle patients enrolled and were then monitored through disease. A note on this clone: The junction departs from the called germline gene at one end, perhaps through a read error.

Sequences were obtained from peripheral blood. The chain links TRBV6-5 to TRBJ1-2, with D unclear. This receptor was taken from a woman under 40 with COVID-19, enrolled during active disease. The CDR3 sequence: CASMLEGRLGYTF. As DNA, the CDR3 is TGTGCAAGCATGTTGGAAGGGAGGTTAGGCTACACCTTC.